This passage covers 10 T cell receptor beta chains from one sample sequenced in a study of CD8 T cells in ankylosing spondylitis. MiXCR was run by TCRdb on the 5' RACE reads, yielding one entry per CDR3 protein. Seen here are under 250,000 distinct CDR3 sequences, over 9.5% observed once, and the top ten hold 2.5% to 3%. The sequenced sample was blood, either unsorted or a sorted T cell fraction (not recorded which). These receptors all come from a male donor with ankylosing spondylitis or in good health (not recorded which).

In this sample, this clonotype turned up a few times. The rearrangement links TRBV7-9 to TRBJ2-5; 9 bases fit TRBD2. Unmatched junction bases numbered 10, after V lost 7 bases and J lost 1 base. The CDR3 has 16 residues. CDR1 is SEHNR and CDR2 is FQNEAQ in the germline V gene (reference sequence). The CDR3 DNA reads as TGTGCCAGCAACTTCCGGCGGGAGGGCGGCCAAGAGACCCAGTACTTC. Translation: CASNFRREGGQETQYF.

This clonotype was recorded only once. One base away lies a much larger clone, so this may be a sequencing read error. V gene TRBV7-9 combines with J gene TRBJ2-1; the D gene is possibly TRBD2 (5 bases). From germline, CDR1 is SEHNR and CDR2 FQNEAQ (reference sequence). CDR3 size: 12 residues. CDR3 nucleotides: TGTGCCAGCAGCTCAGGACTGAATGGGCAGTTCTTC. It translates to CASSSGLNGQFF.

This clonotype has at least ten counts. The V and J genes are TRBV5-5 and TRBJ1-1; no clear D. The CDR3 contains 15 residues. Trimming pared 3 bases from V and 4 bases from J, leaving 16 bases between. Germline V gene sequence: CDR1 SGHKS, CDR2 YYEKEE (reference sequence). DNA for the CDR3: TGTGCCAGCAGCTCTTCGGGTGGTGGAGGCACTGAAGCTTTCTTT. Its translation: CASSSSGGGGTEAFF.

This clonotype was picked up many times. The genes are TRBV5-1 and TRBJ2-7; tentatively, D is TRBD1 or TRBD2 (6 bases each). Per germline, CDR1 SGHRS and CDR2 YFSETQ. Trimming removed 0 bases from V and 0 bases from J, with 13 bases in between. This CDR3 has 16 amino acids. Here the CDR3 DNA reads TGCGCCAGCAGCTTGGTGACAGGACTAAGCTCCTACGAGCAGTACTTC. Translated, it gives CASSLVTGLSSYEQYF.

This clonotype was seen a handful of times. The rearrangement uses TRBV29-1 and TRBJ2-1; 8 bases are a match to TRBD2. With 7 bases clipped from V and 12 bases from J, the junction kept 14 bases outside the gene matches. Germline CDR1 is SQVTM and CDR2 is ANQGSEA. CDR3 length equals 13 residues. The CDR3 region is CSGGLGGLGGQFF. As DNA, the CDR3 is TGCAGCGGGGGACTAGGGGGTCTGGGTGGGCAGTTCTTC.

The chain couples TRBV11-3 to TRBJ2-7, with 9 nucleotides matching TRBD2. The trim removed 4 bases at V and 2 bases at J, leaving 6 bases unmatched. The CDR3 has 15 residues. Per the germline V gene, CDR1 is SGHNT and CDR2 is YENEEA. CDR3: CASSSLAGSAYEQYF. CDR3 DNA: TGTGCCAGCAGCTCTCTAGCGGGGTCCGCCTACGAGCAGTACTTC.

This clonotype was detected ten times or more. The chain joins TRBV10-3 to TRBJ2-5; TRBD1 agrees at 9 bases. The CDR3 totals 14 residues. The germline CDR1 and CDR2 sequences are ENHRY and SYGVKD. The ends lost 4 bases at V and 2 bases at J; junction bases unmatched: 2. This CDR3 reads CAISAGQGQETQYF. CDR3 nucleotide sequence: TGTGCCATCAGTGCGGGACAGGGACAAGAGACCCAGTACTTC.

This clonotype was detected ten times or more. The rearrangement uses TRBV2 and TRBJ1-5; perhaps TRBD1 as D (5 bases). Germline CDR1 and CDR2: SNHLY and FYNNEI. V shed 6 bases and J shed 4 bases, with 13 bases lying between them. The CDR3 length is 14 residues. CDR3 bases: TGTGCCAGCAGCATCGGGACCCCGAATCAGCCCCAGCATTTT. Its protein is CASSIGTPNQPQHF.

There are many counts of this clonotype. The rearrangement joins TRBV5-1 to TRBJ1-2; 9 bases map to TRBD1. Germline V gene lookup returns CDR1 SGHRS and CDR2 YFSETQ. The length of the CDR3 is 15 residues. V trimming: 5 bases; J trimming: 3 bases; junction bases outside the gene matches: 8. The CDR3 here is CASSNGTGQHYGYTF. CDR3 coding DNA: TGCGCCAGCAGTAACGGGACAGGGCAGCACTATGGCTACACCTTC.

This clonotype was found many times. This chain connects TRBV5-1 to TRBJ1-2; D uncertain. V was trimmed by 4 bases and J by 5 bases, leaving 15 bases between them. CDR3 size: 14 residues. The germline CDR1 and CDR2 sequences are SGHRS and YFSETQ. CDR3 residues: CASSTDPIGYGYTF. The CDR3 region has the DNA TGCGCCAGCAGCACGGACCCAATAGGATATGGCTACACCTTC.